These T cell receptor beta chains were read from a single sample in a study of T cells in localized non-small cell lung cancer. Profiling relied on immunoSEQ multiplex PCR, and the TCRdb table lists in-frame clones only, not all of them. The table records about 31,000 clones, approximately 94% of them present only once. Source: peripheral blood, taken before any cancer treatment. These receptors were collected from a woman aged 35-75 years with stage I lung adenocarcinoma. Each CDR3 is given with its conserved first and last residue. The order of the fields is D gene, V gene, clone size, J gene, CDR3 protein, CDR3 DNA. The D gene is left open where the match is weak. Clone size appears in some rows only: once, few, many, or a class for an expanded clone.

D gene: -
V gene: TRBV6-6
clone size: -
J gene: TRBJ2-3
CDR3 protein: CASTPPWASRTDTQYF
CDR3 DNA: TGTGCCAGTACTCCCCCCTGGGCTAGCAGAACAGATACGCAGTATTTT

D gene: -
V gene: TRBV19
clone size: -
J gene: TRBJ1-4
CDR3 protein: CASSISWGSNEKLFF
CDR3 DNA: TGTGCCAGTAGTATTAGCTGGGGCTCGAATGAAAAACTGTTTTTT

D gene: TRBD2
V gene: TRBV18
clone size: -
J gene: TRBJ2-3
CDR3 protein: CASSPGLATSTDTQYF
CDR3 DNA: TGTGCCAGCTCACCTGGACTAGCGACTAGCACAGATACGCAGTATTTT

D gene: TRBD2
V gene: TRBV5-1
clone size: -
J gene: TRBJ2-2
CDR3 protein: CASSLTLAGATGELFF
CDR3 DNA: TGCGCCAGCAGCCTGACTCTAGCGGGGGCCACCGGGGAGCTGTTTTTT

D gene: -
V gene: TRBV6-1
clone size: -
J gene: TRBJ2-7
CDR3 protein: CASRTRERLYEQYF
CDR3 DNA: TGTGCCAGCCGGACAAGGGAGCGCTTGTACGAGCAGTACTTC

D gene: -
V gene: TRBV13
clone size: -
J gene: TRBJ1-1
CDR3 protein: CASSLGGEVRGKAFF
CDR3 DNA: TGTGCCAGCAGCTTAGGTGGTGAGGTCCGGGGAAAAGCTTTCTTT

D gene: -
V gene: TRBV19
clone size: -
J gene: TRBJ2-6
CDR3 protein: CASRPSTAGANVLTF
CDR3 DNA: TGTGCCAGTAGACCCTCCACCGCTGGGGCCAACGTCCTGACTTTC

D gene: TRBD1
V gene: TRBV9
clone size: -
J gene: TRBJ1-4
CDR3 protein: CASSMKQGVDEKLFF
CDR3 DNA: TGTGCCAGCAGCATGAAACAGGGGGTGGATGAAAAACTGTTTTTT

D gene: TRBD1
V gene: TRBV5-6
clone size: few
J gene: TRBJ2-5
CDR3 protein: CASSYGRGGAETQYF
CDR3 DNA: TGTGCCAGCAGCTATGGACGAGGGGGCGCAGAGACCCAGTACTTC

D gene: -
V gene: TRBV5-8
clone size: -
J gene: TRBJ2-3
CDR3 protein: CASSSYSTDTQYF
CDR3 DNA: TGTGCCAGCAGCTCTTACAGCACAGATACGCAGTATTTT

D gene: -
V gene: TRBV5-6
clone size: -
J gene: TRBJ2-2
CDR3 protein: CASSLVRGNTGELFF
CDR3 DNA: TGTGCCAGCAGCTTGGTACGCGGAAACACCGGGGAGCTGTTTTTT

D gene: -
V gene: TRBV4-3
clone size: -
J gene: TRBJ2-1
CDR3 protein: CASSQDQDLSYNEQFF
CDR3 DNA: TGCGCCAGCAGCCAAGACCAGGACCTCTCCTACAATGAGCAGTTCTTC

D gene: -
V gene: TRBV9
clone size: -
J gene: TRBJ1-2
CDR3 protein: CASSATDYGYTF
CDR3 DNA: TGTGCCAGCAGTGCGACCGACTATGGCTACACCTTC

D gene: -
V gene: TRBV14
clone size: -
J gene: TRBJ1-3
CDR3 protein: CASSQGGVAGNTIYF
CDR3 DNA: TGTGCCAGCAGCCAAGGAGGGGTAGCGGGAAACACCATATATTTT

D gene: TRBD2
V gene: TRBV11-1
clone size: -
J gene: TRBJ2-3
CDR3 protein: CASSLSGRAYYSTDTQYF
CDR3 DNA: TGTGCCAGCAGCTTGAGCGGGAGGGCCTACTATAGCACAGATACGCAGTATTTT

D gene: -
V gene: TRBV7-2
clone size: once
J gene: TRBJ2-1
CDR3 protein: CASRYGGSNEQFF
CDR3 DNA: TGTGCCAGCCGCTATGGGGGCAGCAATGAGCAGTTCTTC

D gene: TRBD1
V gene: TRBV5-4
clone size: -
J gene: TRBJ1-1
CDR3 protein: CASRPGTGMGSNTEAFF
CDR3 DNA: TGTGCCAGCAGGCCCGGGACAGGGATGGGATCAAACACTGAAGCTTTCTTT

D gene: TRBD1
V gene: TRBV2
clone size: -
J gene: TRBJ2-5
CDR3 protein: CASRGDRGAQYF
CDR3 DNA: TGTGCCAGCAGGGGGGACAGGGGCGCCCAGTACTTC